A selection of T cell receptor beta chains follows, all from one sample in a study of breast tumors, draining lymph nodes, adjacent tissues. TCRdb processed the multiplex PCR reads anew with MiXCR; each CDR3 protein has one entry. The sample holds approximately 45,000 distinct CDR3 sequences, around 23% seen once. Sequenced input: breast tumor tissue. These receptors were collected from a female donor with breast cancer. Some clones in this sample may be carry-over from other donors' samples. The CDR3 runs from the conserved cysteine through the conserved F or W. Fields, in order: J gene, V gene, clone size, D gene, CDR3 DNA, CDR3 protein. The D gene is left open where the match is weak. Only some rows state a clone size, as once, few, many or a class for expanded clones.

TRBJ1-3 TRBV7-2 many NA TGTGCCCGTTTTGGCAGCTGCTCTGGAAACACCATATATTTT CARFGSCSGNTIYF
TRBJ1-1 TRBV6-1 NA NA TGTGCCAGCAGTGAATATTGGGGCGCAAGCACTGAAGCTTTCTTT CASSEYWGASTEAFF
TRBJ1-1 TRBV4-1 NA TRBD1 TGCGCCAGCAGCCAAGGGACAGGGATGAACACTGAAGCTTTCTTT CASSQGTGMNTEAFF
TRBJ2-7 TRBV20-1 many TRBD2 TGCAGTGCTTCTACAGCTAGCGGGAGGGCCGGCGAGCAGTACTTC CSASTASGRAGEQYF
TRBJ2-5 TRBV6-5 many NA TGTGCCAGCAGTTACTCGCCAACTGGCTCGGAGACCCAGTACTTC CASSYSPTGSETQYF
TRBJ2-1 TRBV28 many TRBD2 TGTGCCAGCGACTCTCGCTTGGGGGGGAGCTTTTACAATGAGCAGTTCTTC CASDSRLGGSFYNEQFF
TRBJ1-3 TRBV2 NA TRBD1 TGTGCCAGCAGACCTCAAACAGGGGGCGAGGGCGCAGTCTCTGGAAACACCATATATTTT CASRPQTGGEGAVSGNTIYF
TRBJ2-5 TRBV19 NA NA TGTGCCAGTAGTATTGCCCTGCTTTCCGGGACCCAGTACTTC CASSIALLSGTQYF
TRBJ1-4 TRBV5-1 NA NA TGCGCCAGCAGCCCGAGGGGGGGCGAGGATACTAATGAAAAACTGTTTTTT CASSPRGGEDTNEKLFF
TRBJ2-2 TRBV20-1 NA NA TGCAGTGCTAGAGATTGGCAGGGGTACACCGGGGGGCTGTTTTTT CSARDWQGYTGGLFF
TRBJ1-6 TRBV5-1 many TRBD1 TGCGCCAGCAGCGGGGACAGCCATAATTCACCCCTCCACTTT CASSGDSHNSPLHF
TRBJ2-1 TRBV5-1 NA TRBD2 TGCGCCGGCAGCTTGGTACTAGCGGGAGATAATGAGCAGTTCTTC CAGSLVLAGDNEQFF
TRBJ1-2 TRBV12-3/TRBV12-4 many NA TGTGCCAGCAGTTTACGGGGGCCTTCGGTTCGATTTCTTGACTATGGCTACACCTTC CASSLRGPSVRFLDYGYTF
TRBJ2-2 TRBV11-2 many NA TGTGCCAGCAGCCCTCGGGACTCCGCGAACACCGGGGAGCTGTTTTTT CASSPRDSANTGELFF
TRBJ2-3 TRBV5-1 many TRBD1 TGCGCCAGCAACGCAGGGGGCAGAGATACGCAGTATTTT CASNAGGRDTQYF
TRBJ1-2 TRBV5-6 many NA TGTGCCAGCAGCTTATCCTACGAGGGCTATGGCTACACCTTC CASSLSYEGYGYTF
TRBJ2-7 TRBV7-9 many NA TGTGCCAGCAGCTTTAACTACGAGCAGTACTTC CASSFNYEQYF
TRBJ2-7 TRBV5-1 many NA TGCGCCAGCAGCTTGGGGACGGACCACTACGAGCAGTACTTC CASSLGTDHYEQYF
TRBJ2-1 TRBV7-3 many NA TGTGCCAGCAGCTTAGTGGGCCCTTCCTACAATGAGCAGTTCTTC CASSLVGPSYNEQFF
TRBJ1-2 TRBV5-1 NA TRBD1 TGCGCCAGCAGCTCCCAGCCGGCTGGGACAGAAGGCTACGCCTTC CASSSQPAGTEGYAF
TRBJ2-1 TRBV5-1 many TRBD1 TGCGCCAGCAGCTTTCGACAGGGGAGGTCCTACAATGAGCAGTTCTTC CASSFRQGRSYNEQFF
TRBJ1-6 TRBV5-1 NA TRBD1 TGCGCCAGCAGACAGGGACAGGGGTTGGGTTCACCCCTCCACTTT CASRQGQGLGSPLHF
TRBJ2-3 TRBV29-1 NA TRBD2 TGCAGCGTTGAAGCCACAAGGAGCGGGGGAGGAGATACGCAGTATTTT CSVEATRSGGGDTQYF
TRBJ2-7 TRBV4-1 many NA TGCGCCAGCAGCCTGACCGGGAATTACGAGCAGTACTTC CASSLTGNYEQYF
TRBJ1-5 TRBV20-1 many NA TGCAGTGCTAGAGACAGCGGGGGGGCACGGCAGCCCCAGCATTTT CSARDSGGARQPQHF
TRBJ1-5 TRBV20-1 many NA TGCAGTGCTTTTCGGGGGCTCCATAATCAGCCCCAGCATTTT CSAFRGLHNQPQHF
TRBJ2-3 TRBV10-3 many TRBD1 TGTGCCATCACCCGGGGCAGGGGGCACACAGATACGCAGTATTTT CAITRGRGHTDTQYF
TRBJ2-7 TRBV5-6 NA TRBD2 TGTGCCAGCAGCTTGGGGGCAGGTTTAGCGGGGAGGGAGCAGTACTTC CASSLGAGLAGREQYF
TRBJ1-5 TRBV4-1 many NA TGCGCCAGCAGCCAAGAACCACAGGACTCTCGGCCCCAGCATTTT CASSQEPQDSRPQHF
TRBJ2-7 TRBV20-1 NA TRBD1 TGCAGTGCTAGAGATGAGACAGGGTCCTACGAGCAGTACTTC CSARDETGSYEQYF
TRBJ2-5 TRBV20-1 NA TRBD2 TGCAGTGCTAGACTAGCGGGAGGGTGGGGGGAGACCCAGTACTTC CSARLAGGWGETQYF
TRBJ2-1 TRBV5-6 NA NA TGTGCCAGCAGCTTGGAAGAGAAGCCCTACAATGAGCAGTTCTTC CASSLEEKPYNEQFF
TRBJ2-3 TRBV6-1 many TRBD2 TGTGCCAGCAGTGAAGAGGGCGGGGGTGCAGATACGCAGTATTTT CASSEEGGGADTQYF
TRBJ1-2 TRBV12-3/TRBV12-4 many TRBD1 TGTGCCAGCAGCCCTCCCGGACAGGCTTATGGCTACACCTTC CASSPPGQAYGYTF
TRBJ1-3 TRBV5-1 many NA TGCGCCAGCAGCTTGGACAGGTTTGGAAACACCATATATTTT CASSLDRFGNTIYF
TRBJ2-3 TRBV14 NA TRBD1 TGTGCCAGCAGCCGGGACAGGGGCATACATACGCAGTATTTT CASSRDRGIHTQYF
TRBJ1-5 TRBV6-1 many TRBD1 TGTGCCAGCAGCTTGACAGGGTTCCTGAGCAATCAGCCCCAGCATTTT CASSLTGFLSNQPQHF
TRBJ2-1 TRBV27 many NA TGTGCCAGCAGTTTATCTCAGGGTGGTGAGCAGTTCTTC CASSLSQGGEQFF